This record covers a single T cell receptor beta chain. What it binds is not known. Trimming pared 0 bases from V and 3 bases from J, leaving 9 bases between. Germline-derived CDR1 and CDR2 are ENHRY and SYGVKD. The CDR3 loop spans 14 amino acids. The data derive from a study of beta chain features in type 1 diabetes. General observations from the study: Patients with type 1 diabetes showed fewer VDJ junction insertions and more deletions. TCRB CDR3s were moderately but significantly shorter in Type 1 diabetes patients in all four CD4+ subsets.

The study reverse transcribed the entire isolated RNA, so it sequenced expressed TCRB transcripts. Profiled with immunoSEQ multiplex PCR; TCRdb holds only in-frame clones, not every one. This table has 600,000 to 750,000 clones, around 12% appearing once. J is TRBJ2-7 and V is TRBV10-3; D is undetermined. The sequence was collected from a young man with type 1 diabetes. What was sequenced was naive CD4+ T cells from blood. This chain's CDR3 is CAISESTTNYEQYF. The CDR3 coding sequence is TGTGCCATCAGTGAGTCAACGACAAACTACGAGCAGTACTTC.